This entry features one TCR beta chain sequence. V lost 3 bases to trimming and J lost 7 bases, with 10 bases between them. The CDR3 consists of 13 residues. Germline V gene sequence: CDR1 SGHRS, CDR2 YFSETQ. The record originates from a study of blood T cell repertoires in COVID-19. Across the whole study: COVID-19 samples from acute and convalescent phases originated in the United States, Italy and Spain.

The repertoire was sequenced with immunoSEQ multiplex PCR; TCRdb's copy has only in-frame clones and lacks some. The sample yields 300,000 to 350,000 clones, approximately 83% seen once. Source material: PBMCs or T cells enriched from blood (not recorded which). The J gene is TRBJ2-2, the V gene TRBV5-1; weak D call: TRBD2 (5 bases). The sequence derives from a young man who had recovered from COVID-19. CDR3 DNA: TGCGCCAGCAGCTGGGCGGGCGGCGGGGAGCTGTTTTTT. It encodes CASSWAGGGELFF.